The present T cell receptor (beta chain) was sequenced within a study of post-analysis software for immune sequencing data. Study information: Courses of disease covered relapsing-remitting, secondary progressive and progressive-relapsing multiple sclerosis.

The CDR3 covers 14 residues. V lost 3 bases, J lost 0 bases, and 11 bases lay in between. Germline-derived CDR1 and CDR2 are DFQATT and SNEGSKA (reference sequence). Unique molecular identifiers were built into the TCR beta cDNA libraries. From around 0.96 to 9.9 million T cells, 500,000 or so cDNA molecules were obtained. TCRdb re-analysed the PCR reads in MiXCR, keeping a single row per CDR3 protein. The table has about 770,000 distinct CDR3 sequences, 46% seen once; the top ten hold 4% to 5%. General study points: By F measure, strong co-clustering occurred among samples prepared in the same batch. Roughly five TRBV segments were more frequent in patients than controls; TRBV5-6, TRBV5-1 and TRBV20-1 belonged to this group. Compared with controls, patients showed significantly lower normalized Chao1 diversity.

This clonotype was counted between two and nine times. Its antigen is still unknown. The V and J genes are TRBV20-1 and TRBJ1-2; D gene unclear. Sequenced sample: blood. The clonotype was recovered from a girl aged 10 to 17 with multiple sclerosis. The CDR3 loop is CSASRDTTNYGYTF. The CDR3 nucleotides read TGCAGTGCTAGTCGGGATACTACTAACTATGGCTACACCTTC.